This TCR beta chain was sequenced during a study of blood T cell repertoires in COVID-19. Study-level background: COVID-19 samples from acute and convalescent phases originated in the United States, Italy and Spain. Nucleic acid was either cDNA or gDNA, and it came from T cells, B-cell-depleted T cells, or PBMCs.

The V end was cut by 5 bases, the J end by 2 bases, with 9 bases between. Germline lookup yields CDR1 SGHAT and CDR2 FQNNGV. The CDR3 runs to 13 residues. Authors' analysis steps: Researchers report that nucleated cell counts were estimated from reference gene primer amplification. Sequencing used immunoSEQ multiplex PCR; TCRdb keeps in-frame clones, though not all of them. V and J calls plus clone size are reproduced from that table; the DNA served to infer D and trimming. Of some 300,000 clones listed, around 91% are singletons. A single count supports this clone. The genes are TRBV11-2 and TRBJ1-1; D unclear. The sequence was collected from a young woman with acute COVID-19. The sequenced material came from PBMCs or T cells enriched from blood (not recorded which). The CDR3 DNA sequence: TGTGCCAGCAGCCGAACTCCTAACACTGAAGCTTTCTTT. Translation gives CASSRTPNTEAFF.